What follows are 10 T cell receptor beta chains derived from one specimen sequenced in a study of T-cell reconstitution after alpha-beta-depleted transplantation in children. Researchers prepared the TCRbeta library using unique molecular identifiers, the study reports. One entry per CDR3 protein results from TCRdb running MiXCR on the PCR reads. The table has hundreds of thousands of distinct CDR3 sequences, around 16% seen once. Sequenced here: PBMCs, mostly from graft donor cells, sampled 360 days after TCRalphabeta/CD19-depleted stem cell transplant. The source of these receptors is a boy in the first two years of life who had a stem cell transplant for Wiskott-Aldrich syndrome, so the T cells may come from the graft donor.

This clonotype was recorded a few times. V is TRBV27 and J is TRBJ1-4; no firm D call. Between the trimmed V and J ends, which lost 3 bases and 5 bases, there was a span of 4 bases. This CDR3 comprises 12 residues. CDR1 is MNHEY and CDR2 is SMNVEV in the germline V gene (reference sequence). For the CDR3, the DNA is TGTGCCAGCAGTTTCCTGAATGAAAAACTGTTTTTT. This codes for CASSFLNEKLFF.

The chain recombines TRBV24-1 with TRBJ2-2; 10 nucleotides agree with TRBD2. The CDR3 extends over 14 amino acids. J gave up 5 bases and V 7 bases, and 3 bases lay outside the gene matches. Germline values: CDR1 KGHDR, CDR2 SFDVKD. CDR3 DNA: TGTGCCACCAGAGGGACTAGCGCAACCGGGGAGCTGTTTTTT. Its translation is CATRGTSATGELFF.

CDR3 loop: CSAILSGRAYEQYF. As DNA, the CDR3 is TGCAGTGCGATCCTTAGCGGGAGGGCCTACGAGCAGTACTTC. The chain employs TRBV20-1 and TRBJ2-7; 11 positions match TRBD2. V dropped 6 bases and J dropped 2; count of bases not matched to a gene: 6. The germline V gene encodes CDR1 DFQATT and CDR2 SNEGSKA (reference sequence). CDR3 length: 14 residues.

V and J are TRBV27 and TRBJ2-7, with TRBD2 matching over 15 bases. With V trimmed by 4 bases and J by 2 bases, 3 bases remained unmatched. The CDR3 extends over 16 amino acids. Germline CDR1 and CDR2: MNHEY and SMNVEV (reference sequence). CDR3 sequence reads: CASSSGTSGGPYEQYF. DNA of the CDR3: TGTGCCAGCAGTTCCGGGACTAGCGGGGGGCCCTACGAGCAGTACTTC.

The chain carries TRBV11-2 and TRBJ2-1; 13 positions match TRBD2. CDR1 and CDR2 from the germline V gene are SGHAT and FQNNGV. The length of the CDR3 is 20 residues. The junction had 16 bases not matched to a gene; V was cut back by 3 bases and J by 5 bases. The CDR3 loop is CASSFYPGLAGSGAHNEQFF. The CDR3 DNA sequence: TGTGCCAGCAGCTTTTATCCGGGACTAGCGGGGTCCGGGGCCCACAATGAGCAGTTCTTC.

J is TRBJ2-4 and V is TRBV12-3 or TRBV12-4, with D perhaps given as TRBD1 or TRBD2 (7 bases each). V was shortened by 6 bases and J by 3 bases, with 15 bases between the two germline ends. The CDR3 extends over 15 amino acids. CDR3 in amino acids: CASSQSRGGKNIQYF. The CDR3 DNA reads as TGTGCCAGCAGCCAATCCAGGGGGGGCAAAAACATTCAGTACTTC.

V usage is TRBV9 and J usage is TRBJ1-2; D is uncertain. The length of the CDR3 is 15 residues. V dropped 0 bases and J dropped 0 bases, with 9 bases sitting between them. CDR1 is SGDLS and CDR2 is YYNGEE in the germline V gene. CDR3 amino acids: CASSVAPLANYGYTF. The CDR3 DNA follows: TGTGCCAGCAGCGTAGCTCCGCTAGCTAACTATGGCTACACCTTC.

This clonotype was picked up a small number of times. The V call is TRBV7-2, the J call TRBJ1-1, with D possibly TRBD1 on 6 matching bases. V lost 1 base and J lost 2, with 11 bases in between. CDR3 size: 15 residues. CDR1 is SGHTA, CDR2 FQGNSA, per germline. The CDR3: CASSLVDRLNTEAFF. The CDR3 DNA sequence: TGTGCCAGCAGCTTAGTTGACAGGCTTAACACTGAAGCTTTCTTT.

In nucleotides, the CDR3 is TGTGCCAGCAGCTTAGGCGCAGGGAGTACCTACACCTTC. Encoded protein: CASSLGAGSTYTF. This chain connects TRBV11-2 to TRBJ1-2; a weak D match, TRBD1 (5 bases). V was trimmed by 1 base and J by 10 bases, leaving 13 bases between them. Germline CDR1 and CDR2: SGHAT and FQNNGV. The CDR3 totals 13 residues.

J is TRBJ2-7 and V is TRBV12-3 or TRBV12-4, with 7 bases matching TRBD2. The CDR3 runs to 15 residues. V gave up 5 bases and J gave up 5 bases; unmatched junction bases: 12. The CDR3 region is CASSPWTRTLHEQYF. In DNA form, the CDR3 reads TGTGCCAGCAGTCCGTGGACTAGAACCTTACACGAGCAGTACTTC.